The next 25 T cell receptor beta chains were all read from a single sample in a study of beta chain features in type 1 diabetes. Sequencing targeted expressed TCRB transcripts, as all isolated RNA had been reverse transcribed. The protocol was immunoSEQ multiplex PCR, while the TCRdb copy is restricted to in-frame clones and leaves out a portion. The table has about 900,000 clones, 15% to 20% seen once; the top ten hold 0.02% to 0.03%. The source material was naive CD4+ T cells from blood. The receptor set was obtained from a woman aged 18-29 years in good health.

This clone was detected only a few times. The CDR3 loop reads CASSPGTSGSQGNEQFF. The DNA for the CDR3 is TGTGCCAGCAGTCCAGGGACTAGCGGGAGTCAGGGCAATGAGCAGTTCTTC. The chain is built from TRBV28 and TRBJ2-1; 14 positions match TRBD2. V dropped 5 bases and J dropped 6; count of bases not matched to a gene: 9. CDR1 and CDR2 from the germline V gene are MDHEN and SYDVKM. There are 17 residues in the CDR3.

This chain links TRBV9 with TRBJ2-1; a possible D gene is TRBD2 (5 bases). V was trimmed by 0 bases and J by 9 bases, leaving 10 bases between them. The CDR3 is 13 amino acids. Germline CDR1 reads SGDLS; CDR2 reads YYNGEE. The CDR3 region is CASSVVSGVEQFF. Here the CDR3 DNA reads TGTGCCAGCAGCGTAGTGTCCGGGGTTGAGCAGTTCTTC.

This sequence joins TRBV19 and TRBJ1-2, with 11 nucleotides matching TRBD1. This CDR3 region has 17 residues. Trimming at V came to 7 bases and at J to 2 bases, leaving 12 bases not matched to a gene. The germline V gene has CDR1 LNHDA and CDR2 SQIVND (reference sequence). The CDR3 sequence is CASTARTGGRRNYGYTF. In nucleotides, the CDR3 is TGTGCCAGTACCGCAAGGACAGGGGGCAGGAGAAACTATGGCTACACCTTC.

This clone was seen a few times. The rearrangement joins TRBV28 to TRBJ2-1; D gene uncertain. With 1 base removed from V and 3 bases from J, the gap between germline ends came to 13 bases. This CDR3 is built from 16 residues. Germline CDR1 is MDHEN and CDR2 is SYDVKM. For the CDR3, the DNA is TGTGCCAGCAGTTTATCTGGGCGCGTTTTCTACAATGAGCAGTTCTTC. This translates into CASSLSGRVFYNEQFF.

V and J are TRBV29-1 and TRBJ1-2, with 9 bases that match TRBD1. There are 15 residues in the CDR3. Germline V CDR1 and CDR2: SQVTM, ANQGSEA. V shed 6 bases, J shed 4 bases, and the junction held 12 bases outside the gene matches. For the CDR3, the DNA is TGCAGCGTGTACGAACGGGACAGGGTCACCTATGGCTACACCTTC. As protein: CSVYERDRVTYGYTF.

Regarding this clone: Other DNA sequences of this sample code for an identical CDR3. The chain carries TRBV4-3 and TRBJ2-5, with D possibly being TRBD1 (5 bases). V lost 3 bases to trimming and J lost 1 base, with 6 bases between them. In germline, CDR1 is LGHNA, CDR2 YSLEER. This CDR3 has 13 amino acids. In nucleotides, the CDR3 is TGCGCCAGCAGCCAGGGGCTCCAAGAGACCCAGTACTTC. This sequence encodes CASSQGLQETQYF.

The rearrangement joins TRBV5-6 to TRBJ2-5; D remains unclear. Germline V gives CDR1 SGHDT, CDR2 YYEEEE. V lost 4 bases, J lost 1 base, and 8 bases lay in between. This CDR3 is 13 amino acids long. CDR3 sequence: CASSPGRQETQYF. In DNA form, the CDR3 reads TGTGCCAGCAGCCCGGGCCGCCAAGAGACCCAGTACTTC.

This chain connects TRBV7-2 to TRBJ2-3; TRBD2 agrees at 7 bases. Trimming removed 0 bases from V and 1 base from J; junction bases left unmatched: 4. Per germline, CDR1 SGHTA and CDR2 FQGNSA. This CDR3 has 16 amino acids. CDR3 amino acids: CASSLAAGAGTDTQYF. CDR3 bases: TGTGCCAGCAGCTTAGCGGCGGGAGCCGGCACAGATACGCAGTATTTT. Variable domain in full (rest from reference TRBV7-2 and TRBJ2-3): GAGVSQSPSNKVTEKGKDVELRCDPISGHTALYWYRQSLGQGLEFLIYFQGNSAPDKSGLPSDRFSAERTGGSVSTLTIQRTQQEDSAVYLCASSLAAGAGTDTQYFGPGTRLTVL.

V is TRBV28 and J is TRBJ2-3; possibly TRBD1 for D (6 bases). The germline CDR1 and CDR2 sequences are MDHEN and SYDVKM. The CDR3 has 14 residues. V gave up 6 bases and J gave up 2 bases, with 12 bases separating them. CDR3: CASSPGHFTDTQYF. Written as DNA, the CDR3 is TGTGCCAGCAGCCCGGGACACTTCACAGATACGCAGTATTTT.

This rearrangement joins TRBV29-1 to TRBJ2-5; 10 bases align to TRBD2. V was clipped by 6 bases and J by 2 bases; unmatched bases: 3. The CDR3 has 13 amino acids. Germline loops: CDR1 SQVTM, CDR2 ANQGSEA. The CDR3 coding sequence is TGCAGCGTCCAGACTAGCGGGCAAGAGACCCAGTACTTC. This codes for CSVQTSGQETQYF.

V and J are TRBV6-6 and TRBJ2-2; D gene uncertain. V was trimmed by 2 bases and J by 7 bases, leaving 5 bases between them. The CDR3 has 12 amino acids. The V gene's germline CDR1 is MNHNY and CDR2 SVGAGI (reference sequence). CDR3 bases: TGTGCCAGCAGTTACGACGTCGGGGAGCTGTTTTTT. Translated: CASSYDVGELFF.

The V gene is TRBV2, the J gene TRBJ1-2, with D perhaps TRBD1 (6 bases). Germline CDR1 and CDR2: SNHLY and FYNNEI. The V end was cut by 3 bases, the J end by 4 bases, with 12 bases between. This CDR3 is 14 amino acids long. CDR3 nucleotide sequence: TGTGCCAGCAGTGACCCCCCGGACAGCTATGGCTACACCTTC. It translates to CASSDPPDSYGYTF.

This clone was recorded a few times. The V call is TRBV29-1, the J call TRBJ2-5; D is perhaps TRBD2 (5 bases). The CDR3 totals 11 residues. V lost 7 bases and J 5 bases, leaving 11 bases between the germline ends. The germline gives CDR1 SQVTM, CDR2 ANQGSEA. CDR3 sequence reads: CSAGDGETQYF. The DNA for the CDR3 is TGCAGCGCCGGGGATGGGGAGACCCAGTACTTC. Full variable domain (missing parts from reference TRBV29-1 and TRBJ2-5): SAVISQKPSRDICQRGTSLTIQCQVDSQVTMMFWYRQQPGQSLTLIATANQGSEATYESGFVIDKFPISRPNLTFSTLTVSNMSPEDSSIYLCSAGDGETQYFGPGTRLLVL.

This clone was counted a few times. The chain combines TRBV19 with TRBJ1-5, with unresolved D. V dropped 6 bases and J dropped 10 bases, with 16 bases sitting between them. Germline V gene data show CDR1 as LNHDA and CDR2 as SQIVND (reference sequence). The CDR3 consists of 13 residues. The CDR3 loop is CASSAKVARPQHF. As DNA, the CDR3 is TGTGCCAGTAGCGCGAAGGTAGCCCGACCCCAGCATTTT.

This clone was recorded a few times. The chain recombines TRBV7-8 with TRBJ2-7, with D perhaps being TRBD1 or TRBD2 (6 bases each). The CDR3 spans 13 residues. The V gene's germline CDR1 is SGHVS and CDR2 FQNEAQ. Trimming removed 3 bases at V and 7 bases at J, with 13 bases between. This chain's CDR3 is CASSFWGAGEQYF. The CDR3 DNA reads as TGTGCCAGCAGCTTCTGGGGGGCAGGGGAGCAGTACTTC.

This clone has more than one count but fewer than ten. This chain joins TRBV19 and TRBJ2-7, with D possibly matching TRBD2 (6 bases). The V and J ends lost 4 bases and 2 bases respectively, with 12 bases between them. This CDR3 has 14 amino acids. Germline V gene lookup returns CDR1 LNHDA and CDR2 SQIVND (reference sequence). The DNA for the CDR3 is TGTGCCAGTAGTACGGGACTCGACCCCTACGAGCAGTACTTC. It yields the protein CASSTGLDPYEQYF.

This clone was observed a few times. CDR3 sequence (DNA): TGTGCCAGCAGCGGCAGGGCCCGTTTCGAGCAGTACTTC. It yields the protein CASSGRARFEQYF. J is TRBJ2-7 and V is TRBV5-4, with D possibly matching TRBD1 (5 bases). Germline V gene sequence: CDR1 SGHNT, CDR2 YYREEE (reference sequence). The length of the CDR3 is 13 residues. Trimming pared 4 bases from V and 6 bases from J, leaving 14 bases between.

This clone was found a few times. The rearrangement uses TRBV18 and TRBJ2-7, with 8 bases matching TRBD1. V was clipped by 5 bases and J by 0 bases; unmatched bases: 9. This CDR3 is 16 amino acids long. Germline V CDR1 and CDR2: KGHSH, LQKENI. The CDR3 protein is CASSSRGTGSSYEQYF. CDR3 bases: TGTGCCAGCTCAAGCCGAGGGACAGGAAGCTCCTACGAGCAGTACTTC.

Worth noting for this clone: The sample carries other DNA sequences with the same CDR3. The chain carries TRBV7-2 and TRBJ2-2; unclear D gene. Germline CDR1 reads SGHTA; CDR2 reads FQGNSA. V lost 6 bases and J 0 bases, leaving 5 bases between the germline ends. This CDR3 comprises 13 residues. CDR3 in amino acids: CASSHSNTGELFF. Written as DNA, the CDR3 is TGTGCCAGCAGTCACTCGAACACCGGGGAGCTGTTTTTT.

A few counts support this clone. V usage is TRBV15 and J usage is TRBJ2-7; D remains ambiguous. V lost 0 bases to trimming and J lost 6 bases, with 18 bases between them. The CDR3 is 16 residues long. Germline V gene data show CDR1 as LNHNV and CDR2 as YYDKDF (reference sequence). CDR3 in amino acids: CATSRDSGPVGREQYF. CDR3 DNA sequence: TGTGCCACCAGCAGAGATTCCGGGCCGGTTGGGCGCGAGCAGTACTTC.

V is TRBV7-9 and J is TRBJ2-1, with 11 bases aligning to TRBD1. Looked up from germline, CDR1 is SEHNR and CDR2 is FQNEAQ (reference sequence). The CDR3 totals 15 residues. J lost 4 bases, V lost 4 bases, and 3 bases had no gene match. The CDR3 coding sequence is TGTGCCAGCAGCTACCGGGACAGGGGGTACAATGAGCAGTTCTTC. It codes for CASSYRDRGYNEQFF.

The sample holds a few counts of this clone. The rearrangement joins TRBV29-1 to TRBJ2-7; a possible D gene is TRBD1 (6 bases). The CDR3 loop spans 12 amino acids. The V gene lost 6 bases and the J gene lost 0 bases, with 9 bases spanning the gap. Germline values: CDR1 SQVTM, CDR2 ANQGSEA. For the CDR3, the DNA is TGCAGCGTGTCAGGGGTCTCCTACGAGCAGTACTTC. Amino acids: CSVSGVSYEQYF.

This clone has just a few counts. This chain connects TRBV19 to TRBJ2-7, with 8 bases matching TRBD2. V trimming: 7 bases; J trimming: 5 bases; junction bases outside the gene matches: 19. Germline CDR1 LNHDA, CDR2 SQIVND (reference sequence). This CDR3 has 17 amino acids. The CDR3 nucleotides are TGTGCCAGTACACCTCAGGGGCGGGAGGACAAGCGTGACGAGCAGTACTTC. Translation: CASTPQGREDKRDEQYF.

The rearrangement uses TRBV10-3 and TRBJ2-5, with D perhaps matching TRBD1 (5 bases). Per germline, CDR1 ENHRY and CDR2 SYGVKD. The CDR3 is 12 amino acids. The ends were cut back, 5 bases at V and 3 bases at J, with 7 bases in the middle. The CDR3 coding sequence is TGTGCCATCAGTAGGGGTAAAGAGACCCAGTACTTC. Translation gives CAISRGKETQYF.

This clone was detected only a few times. CDR3 protein: CASNKELISYEQYF. CDR3 bases: TGTGCCAGCAACAAGGAACTAATCTCCTACGAGCAGTACTTC. This chain uses TRBV28 with TRBJ2-7; unclear D gene. Per germline, CDR1 MDHEN and CDR2 SYDVKM. V was clipped by 7 bases and J by 0 bases, with 13 bases between them. The CDR3 totals 14 residues.